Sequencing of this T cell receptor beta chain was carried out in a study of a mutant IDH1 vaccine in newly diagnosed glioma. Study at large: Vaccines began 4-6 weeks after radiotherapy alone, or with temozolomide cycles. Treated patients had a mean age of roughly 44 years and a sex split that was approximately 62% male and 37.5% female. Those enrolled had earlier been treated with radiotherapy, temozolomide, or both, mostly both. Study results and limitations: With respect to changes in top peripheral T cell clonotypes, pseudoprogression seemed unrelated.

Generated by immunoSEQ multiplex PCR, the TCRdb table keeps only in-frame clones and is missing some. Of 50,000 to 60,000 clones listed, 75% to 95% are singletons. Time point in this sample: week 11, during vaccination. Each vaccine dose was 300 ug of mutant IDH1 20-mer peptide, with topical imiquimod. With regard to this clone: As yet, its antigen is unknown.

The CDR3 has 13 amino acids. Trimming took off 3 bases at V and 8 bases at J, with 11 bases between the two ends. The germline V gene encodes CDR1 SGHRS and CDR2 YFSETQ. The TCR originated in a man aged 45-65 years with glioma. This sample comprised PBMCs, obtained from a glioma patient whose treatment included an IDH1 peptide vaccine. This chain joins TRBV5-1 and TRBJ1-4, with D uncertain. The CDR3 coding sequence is TGCGCCAGCAGCTCCGCTTGGGGAGAAAAACTGTTTTTT. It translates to CASSSAWGEKLFF.